This is a list of T cell receptor beta chains from one sample in a study of blood T cell repertoires in COVID-19. Sequenced by immunoSEQ multiplex PCR; TCRdb stores in-frame clones only, minus some. The sample holds under 350,000 clones, 70% to 90% seen once. The sequenced material came from peripheral blood. The receptors come from a human donor in a cohort sampled during active COVID-19. The conserved cysteine and the conserved F or W are not part of the CDR3 here. A D gene is named only where the DNA matches it firmly.

CDR3aa,d_gene,j_gene,v_gene
ATSRVRDTQY,-,TRBJ2-3,TRBV15
ATRDRGIVSTEAF,TRBD1,TRBJ1-1,TRBV18
ASSLVWGVEQF,-,TRBJ2-1,TRBV11-3
ASSSGGHEQY,TRBD2,TRBJ2-7,TRBV19
SASVGLGVDTQY,TRBD2,TRBJ2-3,TRBV20-1
ASKRTGSYEQY,TRBD1,TRBJ2-7,TRBV5-5
ASRMTGGADTQY,TRBD1,TRBJ2-3,TRBV2
ASSRTSGYT,-,TRBJ1-2,TRBV7-2
ASSDPAGTGGNEQF,TRBD1,TRBJ2-1,TRBV6-1
ASSPRDRGLETQY,TRBD1,TRBJ2-5,TRBV19
ASSPEGTGELF,-,TRBJ2-2,TRBV6-4
ASSLVMAGTGVNGYT,TRBD1,TRBJ1-2,TRBV5-1
ASSQETGDGETQY,-,TRBJ2-5,TRBV7-8
ASSERVERPQH,-,TRBJ1-5,TRBV2
ASSLTSSYNSPLH,-,TRBJ1-6,TRBV7-3
ASSQLNYGYT,-,TRBJ1-2,TRBV3-1/TRBV3-2
ASSKGTSVGAKNIQY,TRBD2,TRBJ2-4,TRBV6-1
ASSYGTRRVYEQY,-,TRBJ2-7,TRBV6-5
ASSLARTGYSGANVLT,TRBD1,TRBJ2-6,TRBV7-9
ATSDSGPQH,-,TRBJ1-5,TRBV24-1
ASSGGQGRQAF,TRBD1,TRBJ1-1,TRBV5-1
AASNLIPGQGSGTEAF,TRBD1,TRBJ1-1,TRBV30
ASSLNSGNTDTQY,-,TRBJ2-3,TRBV18
ASSPQTQGSYEQY,-,TRBJ2-7,TRBV11-2
ASSHAGTGESPLH,TRBD1,TRBJ1-6,TRBV3-1/TRBV3-2
ASSFTVNTEAF,-,TRBJ1-1,TRBV5-1
ASSVSGQGSNEQF,TRBD1,TRBJ2-1,TRBV2
SVDRVDVGVAEAF,TRBD1,TRBJ1-1,TRBV29-1
AIQPGTSGGSGELF,TRBD2,TRBJ2-2,TRBV10-3
ASSRGLAGGPGETQY,TRBD2,TRBJ2-5,TRBV5-5
ASRDSLSGEQY,-,TRBJ2-7,TRBV6-5
ASRVSTGDGYEQY,TRBD1,TRBJ2-7,TRBV23-1
ASSLGLENQPQH,-,TRBJ1-5,TRBV5-1
ASSFMTSGASYNEQF,TRBD2,TRBJ2-1,TRBV5-1
ASSPGMTDNQPQH,-,TRBJ1-5,TRBV18
ATSDGFTDTQY,-,TRBJ2-3,TRBV19
ASSRTGTENQPQH,TRBD1,TRBJ1-5,TRBV18
ASSVIEVAEAF,-,TRBJ1-1,TRBV10-2
ASSLHINNSPLH,-,TRBJ1-6,TRBV7-9
ASSFDRAKGYT,TRBD1,TRBJ1-2,TRBV6-5
ASSLGAADRYNEKLF,-,TRBJ1-4,TRBV5-6
ASSDPGQF,-,TRBJ2-1,TRBV2
ASVQKRRGTDTQY,-,TRBJ2-3,TRBV6-5
ASSSGLYHIQY,-,TRBJ2-4,TRBV7-3
ASSQDRGRTEAF,-,TRBJ1-1,TRBV3-1/TRBV3-2